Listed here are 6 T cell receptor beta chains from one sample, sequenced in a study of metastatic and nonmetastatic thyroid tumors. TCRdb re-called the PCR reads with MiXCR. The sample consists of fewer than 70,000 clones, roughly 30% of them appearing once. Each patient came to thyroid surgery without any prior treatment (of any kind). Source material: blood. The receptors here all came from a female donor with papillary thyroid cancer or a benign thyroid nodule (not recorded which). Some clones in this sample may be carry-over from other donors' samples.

As DNA, the CDR3 is TGTGCCAGCAGCTTTCCAGGGATGGCCCACGAGCAGTACTTC. Its translation: CASSFPGMAHEQYF. The chain recombines TRBV11-2 with TRBJ2-7; tentative D call: TRBD1 (5 bases). The CDR3 extends over 14 amino acids. The germline V and J ends were trimmed by 3 bases and 5 bases, with 14 bases remaining between them. Looked up from germline, CDR1 is SGHAT and CDR2 is FQNNGV.

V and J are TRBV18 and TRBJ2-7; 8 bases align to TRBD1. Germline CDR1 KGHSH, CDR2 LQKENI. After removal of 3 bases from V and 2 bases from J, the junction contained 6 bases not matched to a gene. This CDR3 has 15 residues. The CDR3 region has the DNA TGTGCCAGCTCACCGGGGACAGGCGAACCCTACGAGCAGTACTTC. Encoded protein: CASSPGTGEPYEQYF.

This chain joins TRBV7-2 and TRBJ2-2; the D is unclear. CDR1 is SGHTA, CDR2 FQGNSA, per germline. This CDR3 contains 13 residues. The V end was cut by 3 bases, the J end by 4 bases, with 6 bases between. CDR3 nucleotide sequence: TGTGCCAGCAGCTTTTGGAGCACCGGGGAGCTGTTTTTT. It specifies CASSFWSTGELFF. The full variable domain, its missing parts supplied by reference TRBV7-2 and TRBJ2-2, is GAGVSQSPSNKVTEKGKDVELRCDPISGHTALYWYRQSLGQGLEFLIYFQGNSAPDKSGLPSDRFSAERTGGSVSTLTIQRTQQEDSAVYLCASSFWSTGELFFGEGSRLTVL.

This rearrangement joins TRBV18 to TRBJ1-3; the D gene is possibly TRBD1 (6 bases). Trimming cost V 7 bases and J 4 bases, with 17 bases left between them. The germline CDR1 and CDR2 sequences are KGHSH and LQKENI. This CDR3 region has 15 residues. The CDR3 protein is CASYPGVRSGNTIYF. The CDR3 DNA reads TGTGCCAGCTACCCAGGGGTTCGATCCGGAAACACCATATATTTT.

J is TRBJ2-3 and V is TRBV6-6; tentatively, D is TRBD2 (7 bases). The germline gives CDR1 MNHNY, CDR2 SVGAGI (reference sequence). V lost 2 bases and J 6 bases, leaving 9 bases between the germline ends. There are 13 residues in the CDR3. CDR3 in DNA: TGTGCCAGCAGTTACCGGGGGGCTGATACGCAGTATTTT. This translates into CASSYRGADTQYF.

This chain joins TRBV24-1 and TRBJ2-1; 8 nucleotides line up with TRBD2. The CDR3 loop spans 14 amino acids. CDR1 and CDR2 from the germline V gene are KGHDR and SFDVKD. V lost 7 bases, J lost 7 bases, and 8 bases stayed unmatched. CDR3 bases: TGTGCCACCAGACCAGCGGGAGCAGGAAATGAGCAGTTCTTC. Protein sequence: CATRPAGAGNEQFF.